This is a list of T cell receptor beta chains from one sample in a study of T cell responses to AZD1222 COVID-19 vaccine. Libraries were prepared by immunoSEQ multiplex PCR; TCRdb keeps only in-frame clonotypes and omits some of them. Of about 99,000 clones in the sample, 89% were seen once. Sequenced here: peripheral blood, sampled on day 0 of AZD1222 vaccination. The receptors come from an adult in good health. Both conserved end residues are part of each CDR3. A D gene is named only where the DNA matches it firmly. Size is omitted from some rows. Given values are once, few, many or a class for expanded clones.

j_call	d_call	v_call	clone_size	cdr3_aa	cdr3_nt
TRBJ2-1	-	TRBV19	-	CASQQGWGNEQFF	TGTGCCAGCCAACAGGGTTGGGGCAATGAGCAGTTCTTC
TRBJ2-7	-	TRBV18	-	CASSPGTSYEQYF	TGTGCCAGCTCACCCGGGACATCCTACGAGCAGTACTTC
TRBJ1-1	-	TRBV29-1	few	CSVNRDLNTEAFF	TGCAGCGTGAACAGGGACTTGAACACTGAAGCTTTCTTT
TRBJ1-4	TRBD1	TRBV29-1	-	CSVERQGGEKLFF	TGCAGCGTTGAACGGCAGGGGGGTGAAAAACTGTTTTTT
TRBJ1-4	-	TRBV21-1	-	CASSGQGGEEKLFF	TGTGCCAGCAGCGGACAGGGGGGGGAGGAAAAACTGTTTTTT
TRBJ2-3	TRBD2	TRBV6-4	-	CASSDSSGGADTQYF	TGTGCCAGCAGTGACTCGAGCGGGGGGGCAGATACGCAGTATTTT
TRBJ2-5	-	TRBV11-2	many	CASSPKGGSIQETQYF	TGTGCCAGCAGCCCCAAAGGGGGTTCTATCCAAGAGACCCAGTACTTC
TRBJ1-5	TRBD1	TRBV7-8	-	CASSSTGSNQPQHF	TGTGCCAGCAGCTCGACAGGGAGCAATCAGCCCCAGCATTTT
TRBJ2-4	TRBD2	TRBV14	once	CASSRPGLAGFKNIQYF	TGTGCCAGCAGCCGGCCGGGACTAGCGGGCTTCAAAAACATTCAGTACTTC
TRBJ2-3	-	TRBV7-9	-	CASSLGGGRHTQYF	TGTGCCAGCAGCTTAGGAGGGGGGCGGCATACGCAGTATTTT
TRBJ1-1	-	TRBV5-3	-	CARRGTNTEAFF	TGTGCCAGAAGGGGTACGAACACTGAAGCTTTCTTT
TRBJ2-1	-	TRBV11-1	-	CASSLDPGGRYEQFF	TGTGCCAGCAGCTTAGACCCCGGGGGTCGTTATGAGCAGTTCTTC
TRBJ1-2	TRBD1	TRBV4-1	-	CASSQRDRVGYGYTF	TGCGCCAGCAGCCAAAGGGACAGAGTAGGCTATGGCTACACCTTC
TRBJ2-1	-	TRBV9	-	CASSDPSVGGHNEQFF	TGTGCCAGCAGCGACCCCTCAGTGGGGGGACACAATGAGCAGTTCTTC
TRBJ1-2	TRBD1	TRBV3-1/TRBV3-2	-	CASSQVRGHGYTF	TGTGCCAGCAGCCAAGTCAGGGGGCATGGCTACACCTTC
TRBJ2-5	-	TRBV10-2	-	CATAEARQETQYF	TGCGCCACAGCAGAAGCACGGCAAGAGACCCAGTACTTC
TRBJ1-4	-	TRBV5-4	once	CASSLNLRSNEKLFF	TGTGCCAGCAGCTTGAATCTCCGCAGTAATGAAAAACTGTTTTTT
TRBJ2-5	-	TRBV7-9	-	CASSPGSQQETQYF	TGTGCCAGCAGCCCTGGCAGTCAGCAAGAGACCCAGTACTTC
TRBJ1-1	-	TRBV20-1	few	CSAVLRTEAFF	TGCAGTGCTGTACTAAGGACTGAAGCTTTCTTT
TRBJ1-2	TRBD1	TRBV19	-	CASSTTATGTNYGYTF	TGTGCCAGTAGCACCACAGCGACAGGGACGAACTATGGCTACACCTTC